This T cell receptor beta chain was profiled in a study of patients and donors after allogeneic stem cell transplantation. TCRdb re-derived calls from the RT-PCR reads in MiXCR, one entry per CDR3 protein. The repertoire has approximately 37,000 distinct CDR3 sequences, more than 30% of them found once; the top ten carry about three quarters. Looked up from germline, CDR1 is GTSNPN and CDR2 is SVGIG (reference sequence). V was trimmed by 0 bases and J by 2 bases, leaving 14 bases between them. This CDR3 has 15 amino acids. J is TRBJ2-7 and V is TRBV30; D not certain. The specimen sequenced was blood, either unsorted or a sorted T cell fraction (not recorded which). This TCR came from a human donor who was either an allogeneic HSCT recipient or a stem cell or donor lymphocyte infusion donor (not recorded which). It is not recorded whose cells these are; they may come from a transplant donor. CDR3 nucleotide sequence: TGTGCCTGGAGTGTACAAGTGGGAATAACCTACGAGCAGTACTTC. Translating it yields CAWSVQVGITYEQYF.